What follows are 30 T cell receptor beta chains derived from one specimen sequenced in a study of blood T cell repertoires in COVID-19 (dated by TCRdb to the early 2020s). Library preparation employed the immunoSEQ multiplex PCR assay. TCRdb retrieved this table from immuneACCESS and kept in-frame rearrangements only. Not all clones are present; in checked studies, unresolved V genes account for under half, and no reason is known for the remainder. Within this sample are roughly 180,000 clones, with approximately 81% of them counted one time only. The top ten constitute about a sixth of the sample. Material for sequencing was PBMCs or T cells enriched from blood (not recorded which). The source is a man between 60 and 75 years old who had recovered from COVID-19.

The rearrangement joins TRBV5-4 to TRBJ1-2, with 8 bases identical to TRBD1. J gave up 0 bases and V 3 bases, and 7 bases lay outside the gene matches. The CDR3 is made up of 16 amino acids. Germline V CDR1 and CDR2: SGHNT, YYREEE (reference sequence). CDR3 coding DNA: TGTGCCAGCAGCTCTGGACAGGGACCAACTAACTATGGCTACACCTTC. Translating it yields CASSSGQGPTNYGYTF. The whole variable domain, remainder taken from reference TRBV5-4 and TRBJ1-2, is ETGVTQSPTHLIKTRGQQVTLRCSSQSGHNTVSWYQQALGQGPQFIFQYYREEENGRGNFPPRFSGLQFPNYSSELNVNALELDDSALYLCASSSGQGPTNYGYTFGSGTRLTVV.

This chain connects TRBV2 to TRBJ1-5; 8 nucleotides line up with TRBD1. The V segment lost 6 bases and the J segment 4 bases; nucleotides outside the gene matches: 2. The germline gives CDR1 SNHLY, CDR2 FYNNEI. The CDR3 length is 13 residues. CDR3 in DNA: TGTGCCAGCAGAGGGACAGGAAATCAGCCCCAGCATTTT. The encoded protein is CASRGTGNQPQHF.

The rearrangement links TRBV3-1 (or the pseudogene TRBV3-2) to TRBJ1-3; D unresolved. Trimming took 1 base from V and 3 from J, leaving 7 bases between them. The germline V gene has CDR1 LGHDT and CDR2 YNNKEL (reference sequence). The CDR3 is made up of 14 amino acids. Here the CDR3 reads CASSQGQYGNTIYF. In DNA, the CDR3 is TGTGCCAGCAGCCAAGGGCAGTATGGAAACACCATATATTTT.

V is TRBV1 and J is TRBJ2-2; no DNA check was done on the table's D call, TRBD1. TRBV1 corresponds to a pseudogene. CDR3 length: 15 amino acids. The CDR3 is CTSSPPEQGAGELFF. CDR3 DNA: TGCACCAGCAGCCCGCCCGAACAGGGGGCCGGGGAGCTGTTTTTT.

The rearrangement uses TRBV3-1 (or the pseudogene TRBV3-2) and TRBJ1-2; D unclear. Germline loops: CDR1 LGHDT, CDR2 YNNKEL (reference sequence). V lost 4 bases to trimming and J lost 6 bases, with 12 bases between them. CDR3 length: 13 residues. For the CDR3, the DNA is TGTGCCAGCAGCCTAAGGCAGGATCATGGCTACACCTTC. It encodes CASSLRQDHGYTF.

The V call is TRBV9, the J call TRBJ2-7; 9 bases fit TRBD2. Germline loops: CDR1 SGDLS, CDR2 YYNGEE. The V gene end was trimmed by 4 bases and the J gene end by 2 bases; junction bases not matched to a gene: 7. CDR3 size: 15 residues. CDR3 nucleotides: TGTGCCAGCAGCTACGGGACTAGCCTAACCTACGAGCAGTACTTC. This sequence encodes CASSYGTSLTYEQYF.

Only a few counts were recorded for this clone. This chain joins TRBV24-1 and TRBJ2-2; D gene uncertain. This CDR3 spans 17 amino acids. The V gene's germline CDR1 is KGHDR and CDR2 SFDVKD. The V end lost 4 bases, the J end lost 1 base, and 15 bases lay between the germline ends. CDR3 coding DNA: TGTGCCACCAGTGACCCCCGAGACTGGAGGAACACCGGGGAGCTGTTTTTT. Translating it yields CATSDPRDWRNTGELFF.

This clone was observed a few times. This rearrangement joins TRBV3-1 (or the pseudogene TRBV3-2) to TRBJ2-5; D is possibly TRBD2 (5 bases). Germline CDR1 LGHDT, CDR2 YNNKEL (reference sequence). The CDR3 is made up of 16 amino acids. Trimming took 3 bases from V and 4 from J, leaving 18 bases between them. This CDR3 reads CASSHATKGVGETQYF. Written as DNA, the CDR3 is TGTGCCAGCAGCCATGCGACCAAGGGAGTCGGAGAGACCCAGTACTTC.

V is TRBV6-5 and J is TRBJ2-5; 9 nucleotides align to TRBD1. Germline V gene data show CDR1 as MNHEY and CDR2 as SVGAGI. The V and J ends lost 6 bases and 1 base, in that order; junction bases with no gene match: 6. CDR3 length equals 15 residues. The CDR3 here is CASRKPGQGQETQYF. The CDR3 DNA is TGTGCCAGCAGAAAACCGGGACAGGGCCAAGAGACCCAGTACTTC.

The chain is built from TRBV5-1 and TRBJ2-1, with D possibly TRBD2 on 6 matching bases. Germline V gene sequence: CDR1 SGHRS, CDR2 YFSETQ. CDR3 length: 16 residues. Trimming stripped 4 bases from V and 3 bases from J, with 17 bases between. For the CDR3, the DNA is TGCGCCAGCAGCGCCAAACTAGCCTCTTACTACAATGAGCAGTTCTTC. As protein: CASSAKLASYYNEQFF.

In nucleotides, the CDR3 is TGTGCCAGCAGTGGCAGTAATAGCAATCAGCCCCAGCATTTT. Translation gives CASSGSNSNQPQHF. The genes are TRBV3-1 (or the pseudogene TRBV3-2) and TRBJ1-5; D gene unclear. CDR1 is LGHDT and CDR2 is YNNKEL in the germline V gene (reference sequence). This CDR3 region has 14 residues. V was cut by 6 bases and J by 0 bases, with 9 bases left in between.

The chain has TRBV5-1 and TRBJ2-1, with 9 bases fitting TRBD2. This CDR3 contains 16 residues. Germline CDR1 SGHRS, CDR2 YFSETQ. The V segment lost 0 bases and the J segment 5 bases; nucleotides outside the gene matches: 6. CDR3 sequence: CASSLAGQRGDNEQFF. In DNA form, the CDR3 reads TGCGCCAGCAGCTTGGCCGGACAGCGGGGGGACAATGAGCAGTTCTTC. The whole variable domain, remainder taken from reference TRBV5-1 and TRBJ2-1, is KAGVTQTPRYLIKTRGQQVTLSCSPISGHRSVSWYQQTPGQGLQFLFEYFSETQRNKGNFPGRFSGRQFSNSRSEMNVSTLELGDSALYLCASSLAGQRGDNEQFFGPGTRLTVL.

The CDR3 here is CASGTGGYEQYF. The CDR3 nucleotides are TGCGCCAGCGGGACAGGTGGTTACGAGCAGTACTTC. The rearrangement links TRBV5-1 to TRBJ2-7; 8 nucleotides agree with TRBD1. This CDR3 contains 12 residues. With 7 bases clipped from V and 4 bases from J, the junction kept 4 bases outside the gene matches. In germline, CDR1 is SGHRS, CDR2 YFSETQ.

This clone was observed a few times. The chain couples TRBV5-1 to TRBJ1-1, with 8 bases aligning to TRBD1. The germline gives CDR1 SGHRS, CDR2 YFSETQ. The CDR3 covers 16 residues. Losses at the gene ends were 3 bases for V and 1 base for J; bases not matched to a gene: 8. The chain's CDR3 is CASSSVGTGQNTEAFF. DNA for the CDR3: TGCGCCAGCAGCTCTGTCGGGACAGGACAGAACACTGAAGCTTTCTTT. The complete variable domain, with remaining parts taken from reference TRBV5-1 and TRBJ1-1, reads KAGVTQTPRYLIKTRGQQVTLSCSPISGHRSVSWYQQTPGQGLQFLFEYFSETQRNKGNFPGRFSGRQFSNSRSEMNVSTLELGDSALYLCASSSVGTGQNTEAFFGQGTRLTVV.

This clone has only one observation. This chain uses TRBV3-1 (or the pseudogene TRBV3-2) with TRBJ2-2; D gene uncertain. CDR3 size: 13 residues. Trimming left V 2 bases short and J 7 bases short, with 8 bases between. Germline V gene lookup returns CDR1 LGHDT and CDR2 YNNKEL (reference sequence). CDR3 protein: CASSQRTGGELFF. The CDR3, as DNA: TGTGCCAGCAGCCAACGTACGGGCGGGGAGCTGTTTTTT.

V gene TRBV5-4 combines with J gene TRBJ2-7, with D perhaps matching TRBD2 (6 bases). From germline, CDR1 is SGHNT and CDR2 YYREEE (reference sequence). The CDR3 spans 14 residues. V was cut by 2 bases and J by 2 bases, with 11 bases left in between. The CDR3 region has the DNA TGTGCCAGCAGCTTACCGGGACTGCCCTACGAGCAGTACTTC. Amino acid sequence: CASSLPGLPYEQYF. Full variable domain (missing parts from reference TRBV5-4 and TRBJ2-7): ETGVTQSPTHLIKTRGQQVTLRCSSQSGHNTVSWYQQALGQGPQFIFQYYREEENGRGNFPPRFSGLQFPNYSSELNVNALELDDSALYLCASSLPGLPYEQYFGPGTRLTVT.

The count of this clone is one. The chain recombines TRBV3-1 (or the pseudogene TRBV3-2) with TRBJ1-2; tentative D call: TRBD1 (5 bases). Germline V CDR1 and CDR2: LGHDT, YNNKEL (reference sequence). Trimming left V 0 bases short and J 3 bases short, with 8 bases between. CDR3 length equals 14 residues. The CDR3 bases are TGTGCCAGCAGCCAAGAGGTAGGGGACTATGGCTACACCTTC. It yields the protein CASSQEVGDYGYTF.

The chain carries TRBV5-1 and TRBJ2-5; a possible D gene is TRBD2 (6 bases). The CDR3 loop spans 14 amino acids. Germline CDR1 and CDR2: SGHRS and YFSETQ. V was cut by 4 bases and J by 4 bases, with 14 bases left in between. The CDR3 DNA follows: TGCGCCAGCAGCCAGGGACTCGAATCAGAGACCCAGTACTTC. It encodes CASSQGLESETQYF.

V gene TRBV7-9 combines with J gene TRBJ1-1; D is ambiguous. The CDR3 covers 14 residues. Trimming took 5 bases from V and 0 from J, leaving 10 bases between them. Germline values: CDR1 SEHNR, CDR2 FQNEAQ (reference sequence). The DNA of the CDR3 is TGTGCCAGCAGCCCGACTGGGTTGAACACTGAAGCTTTCTTT. This sequence encodes CASSPTGLNTEAFF.

The chain recombines TRBV7-2 with TRBJ2-6; 7 nucleotides match TRBD2. Germline CDR1 is SGHTA and CDR2 is FQGNSA. The trim removed 0 bases at V and 0 bases at J, leaving 8 bases unmatched. This CDR3 has 19 residues. The CDR3 reads CASSLASGTTFSGANVLTF. DNA of the CDR3: TGTGCCAGCAGCTTAGCCTCCGGGACTACCTTCTCTGGGGCCAACGTCCTGACTTTC. The entire variable domain, with the rest obtained from reference TRBV7-2 and TRBJ2-6, is as follows: GAGVSQSPSNKVTEKGKDVELRCDPISGHTALYWYRQSLGQGLEFLIYFQGNSAPDKSGLPSDRFSAERTGGSVSTLTIQRTQQEDSAVYLCASSLASGTTFSGANVLTFGAGSRLTVL.

In nucleotides, the CDR3 is TGTGCCAGCAGCTTAGAGACTAGCGTCCAAGAGACCCAGTACTTC. Its protein product is CASSLETSVQETQYF. The chain employs TRBV11-2 and TRBJ2-5; 8 bases fit TRBD2. The V gene's germline CDR1 is SGHAT and CDR2 FQNNGV. V dropped 0 bases and J dropped 1; count of bases not matched to a gene: 1. CDR3 length: 15 amino acids. Supplemented by reference TRBV11-2 and TRBJ2-5, the full variable domain reads EAGVAQSPRYKIIEKRQSVAFWCNPISGHATLYWYQQILGQGPKLLIQFQNNGVVDDSQLPKDRFSAERLKGVDSTLKIQPAKLEDSAVYLCASSLETSVQETQYFGPGTRLLVL.

The genes are TRBV28 and TRBJ2-3, with 10 bases lining up with TRBD1. The CDR3 loop spans 16 amino acids. Trimming took 4 bases from V and 3 from J; bases not matched to a gene: 7. Germline values: CDR1 MDHEN, CDR2 SYDVKM. CDR3 DNA: TGTGCCAGCAGTTGGGCCGGGACAGGGGAGACAGATACGCAGTATTTT. Translation: CASSWAGTGETDTQYF.

The chain recombines TRBV5-6 with TRBJ1-2, with a possible D match to TRBD1 (6 bases). The CDR3 is 17 amino acids. CDR1 is SGHDT and CDR2 is YYEEEE in the germline V gene. The V end was cut by 4 bases, the J end by 4 bases, with 23 bases between. This chain's CDR3 is CASSLRLTGSGFYGYTF. CDR3 sequence (DNA): TGTGCCAGCAGCCTCAGACTGACAGGCTCAGGGTTCTATGGCTACACCTTC.

The chain carries TRBV12-5 and TRBJ1-6, with TRBD1 as a possible D gene (6 bases). Germline lookup yields CDR1 LGHNT and CDR2 FRNRAP. The V end was cut by 0 bases, the J end by 4 bases, with 13 bases between. This CDR3 is 17 amino acids long. CDR3 region: CASGLVPGQRYNSPLHF. The CDR3 DNA follows: TGTGCTAGTGGTTTGGTCCCGGGACAAAGGTATAATTCACCCCTCCACTTT.

The gene calls are TRBV18 and TRBJ1-2; D ambiguous. This CDR3 has 15 residues. The germline CDR1 and CDR2 sequences are KGHSH and LQKENI. V lost 4 bases and J 4 bases, leaving 16 bases between the germline ends. CDR3 protein: CASSRQPEASYGYTF. In nucleotides, the CDR3 is TGTGCCAGCTCACGGCAGCCGGAGGCTAGCTATGGCTACACCTTC.

V and J are TRBV5-4 and TRBJ1-1; D perhaps matches TRBD1 (6 bases). V was trimmed by 2 bases and J by 10 bases, leaving 12 bases between them. The germline V gene has CDR1 SGHNT and CDR2 YYREEE (reference sequence). The CDR3 has 12 residues. The CDR3 sequence: CASSFRGIGAFF. CDR3 coding DNA: TGTGCCAGCAGCTTCAGGGGAATCGGAGCTTTCTTT.

The CDR3 region is CASSPTGLSYNEQFF. CDR3 bases: TGTGCCAGCAGCCCAACAGGCCTCTCCTACAATGAGCAGTTCTTC. The V gene is TRBV7-3, the J gene TRBJ2-1, with D possibly TRBD1 on 5 matching bases. The germline CDR1 and CDR2 sequences are SGHTA and FQGTGA. The length of the CDR3 is 15 residues. Trimming pared 5 bases from V and 0 bases from J, leaving 11 bases between.

This clone was found once. The V and J genes are TRBV5-4 and TRBJ2-7; 14 bases line up with TRBD2. CDR1 is SGHNT, CDR2 YYREEE, per germline (reference sequence). V trimming: 0 bases; J trimming: 4 bases; junction bases outside the gene matches: 3. The CDR3 sequence is 16 residues long. Here the CDR3 DNA reads TGTGCCAGCAGCTTGGGGACTAGCGGGGGGAGGTACGAGCAGTACTTC. This translates into CASSLGTSGGRYEQYF.

The rearrangement links TRBV7-2 to TRBJ1-6; 7 bases fit TRBD1. The germline V gene has CDR1 SGHTA and CDR2 FQGNSA. With V trimmed by 5 bases and J by 10 bases, 8 bases remained unmatched. The CDR3 is 14 residues long. CDR3 region: CASSPIRGESPLHF. In DNA form, the CDR3 reads TGTGCCAGCAGCCCAATCAGGGGGGAATCACCCCTCCACTTT.

V is TRBV7-3 and J is TRBJ2-1; D not resolved. The ends were cut back, 5 bases at V and 0 bases at J, with 11 bases in the middle. Germline V lookup: CDR1 SGHTA, CDR2 FQGTGA. This CDR3 contains 15 residues. The CDR3 sequence is CASSRWRSSYNEQFF. CDR3 nucleotide sequence: TGTGCCAGCAGCCGCTGGCGGAGCTCCTACAATGAGCAGTTCTTC.